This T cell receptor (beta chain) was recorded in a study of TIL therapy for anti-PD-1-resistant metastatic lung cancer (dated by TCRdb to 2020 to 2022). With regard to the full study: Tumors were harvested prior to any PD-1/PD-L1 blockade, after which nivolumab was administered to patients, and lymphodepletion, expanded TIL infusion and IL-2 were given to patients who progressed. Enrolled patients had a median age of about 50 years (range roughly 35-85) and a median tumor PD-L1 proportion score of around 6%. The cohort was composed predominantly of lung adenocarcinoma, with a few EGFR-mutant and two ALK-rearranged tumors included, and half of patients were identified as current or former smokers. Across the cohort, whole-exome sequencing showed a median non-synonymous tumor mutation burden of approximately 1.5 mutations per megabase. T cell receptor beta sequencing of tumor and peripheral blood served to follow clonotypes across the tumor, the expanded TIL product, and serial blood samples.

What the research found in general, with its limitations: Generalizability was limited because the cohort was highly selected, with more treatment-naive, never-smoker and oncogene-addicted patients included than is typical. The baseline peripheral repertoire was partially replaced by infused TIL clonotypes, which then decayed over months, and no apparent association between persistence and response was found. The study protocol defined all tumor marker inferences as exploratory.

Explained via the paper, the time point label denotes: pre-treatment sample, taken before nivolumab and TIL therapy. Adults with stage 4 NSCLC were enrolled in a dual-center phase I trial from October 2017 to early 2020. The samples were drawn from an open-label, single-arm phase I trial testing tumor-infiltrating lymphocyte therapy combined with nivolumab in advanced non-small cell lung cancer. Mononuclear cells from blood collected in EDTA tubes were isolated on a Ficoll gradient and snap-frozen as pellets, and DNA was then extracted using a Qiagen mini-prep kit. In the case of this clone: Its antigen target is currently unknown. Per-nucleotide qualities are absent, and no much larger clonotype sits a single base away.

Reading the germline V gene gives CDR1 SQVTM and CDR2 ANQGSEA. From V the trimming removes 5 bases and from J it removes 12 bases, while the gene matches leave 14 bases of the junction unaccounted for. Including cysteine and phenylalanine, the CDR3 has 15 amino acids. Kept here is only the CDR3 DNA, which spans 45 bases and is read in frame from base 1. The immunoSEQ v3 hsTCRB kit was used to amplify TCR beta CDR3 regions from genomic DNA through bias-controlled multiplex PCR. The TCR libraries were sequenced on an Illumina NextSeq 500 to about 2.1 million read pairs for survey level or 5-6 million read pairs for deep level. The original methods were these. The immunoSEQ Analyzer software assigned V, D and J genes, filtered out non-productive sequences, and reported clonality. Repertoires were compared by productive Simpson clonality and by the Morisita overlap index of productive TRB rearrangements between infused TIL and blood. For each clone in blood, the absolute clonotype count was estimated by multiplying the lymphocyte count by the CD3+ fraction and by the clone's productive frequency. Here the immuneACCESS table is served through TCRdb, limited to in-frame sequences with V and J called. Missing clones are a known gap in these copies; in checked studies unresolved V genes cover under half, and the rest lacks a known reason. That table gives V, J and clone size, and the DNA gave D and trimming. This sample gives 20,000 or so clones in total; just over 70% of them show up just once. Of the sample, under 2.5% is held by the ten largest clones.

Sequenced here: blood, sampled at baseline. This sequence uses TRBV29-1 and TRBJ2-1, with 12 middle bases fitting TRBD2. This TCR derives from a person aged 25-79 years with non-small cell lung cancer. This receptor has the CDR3 CSVTAPTSGGKGQFF. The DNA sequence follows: TGCAGCGTTACAGCCCCGACTAGCGGGGGAAAGGGGCAGTTCTTC.